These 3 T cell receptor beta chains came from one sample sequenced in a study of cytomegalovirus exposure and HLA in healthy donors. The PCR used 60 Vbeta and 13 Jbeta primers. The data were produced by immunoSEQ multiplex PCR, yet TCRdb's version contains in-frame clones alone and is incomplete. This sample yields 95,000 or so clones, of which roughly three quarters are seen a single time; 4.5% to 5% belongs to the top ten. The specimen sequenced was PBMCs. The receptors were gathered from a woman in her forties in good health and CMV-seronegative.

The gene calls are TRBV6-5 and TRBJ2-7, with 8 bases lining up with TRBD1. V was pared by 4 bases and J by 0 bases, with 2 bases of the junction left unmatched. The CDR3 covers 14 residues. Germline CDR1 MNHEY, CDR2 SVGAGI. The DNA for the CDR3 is TGTGCCAGCAGTTGGGACAGGAGCTCCTACGAGCAGTACTTC. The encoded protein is CASSWDRSSYEQYF.

CDR3 residues: CASSQGQGAGETQYF. CDR3 DNA sequence: TGCGCCAGCAGCCAAGGCCAGGGGGCCGGAGAGACCCAGTACTTC. The rearrangement links TRBV4-3 to TRBJ2-5; TRBD1 agrees at 8 bases. The CDR3 is 15 residues long. Germline V gives CDR1 LGHNA, CDR2 YSLEER. Trimming cost V 1 base and J 4 bases; bases outside gene matches: 5.

CDR3 sequence: CASSLGTAVVGKLFF. CDR3 coding DNA: TGTGCCAGCAGCTTAGGAACGGCGGTAGTTGGAAAACTGTTTTTT. This chain connects TRBV5-6 to TRBJ1-4; D unclear. Trimming removed 2 bases at V and 10 bases at J, with 18 bases between. The V gene's germline CDR1 is SGHDT and CDR2 YYEEEE. CDR3 size: 15 residues.